This entry describes one T cell receptor beta chain. Its target is not known. V was pared by 0 bases and J by 6 bases, with 6 bases between. From germline, CDR1 is SGDLS and CDR2 YYNGEE. The CDR3 has 13 amino acids. Researchers took RNA transcripts and amplified the TCR beta CDR3 regions from them. HTBI primers were employed in a first-round RT-PCR of the TCR CDR3. One entry per CDR3 protein results from TCRdb running MiXCR on the multiplex PCR reads. This repertoire shows about 480,000 distinct CDR3 sequences, about 15% found once; its top ten account for over 15%. Researchers barred patients who had uncontrolled infection, other autoimmune disease, pregnancy or lactation. The data stem from a study of T cells in Graves' hyperthyroidism and ophthalmopathy. Study-wide results and caveats: Blood also showed most of the thyroid clonotypes that were expanded above 0.001. Progression to ophthalmopathy was predicted a median of roughly 6.5 months early.

V is TRBV9 and J is TRBJ2-2; D call uncertain. Sequenced material: blood. The TCR comes from a woman aged 18 to 35 with Graves' hyperthyroidism. The CDR3 bases are TGTGCCAGCAGCGTAGCGATACCCGGGGAGCTGTTTTTT. Protein product: CASSVAIPGELFF.